This passage covers 23 T cell receptor beta chains from one sample sequenced in a study of cytomegalovirus exposure and HLA in healthy donors. Libraries were prepared by immunoSEQ multiplex PCR; TCRdb keeps only in-frame clonotypes and omits some of them. Here the sample spans about 200,000 clones, over 80% being singletons. The sequenced material came from PBMCs. Receptors were obtained from a woman younger than 30 in good health and CMV-seronegative.

The V and J genes are TRBV5-1 and TRBJ2-5; 15 nucleotides match TRBD2. This CDR3 has 17 amino acids. V lost 0 bases to trimming and J lost 4 bases; unmatched junction nucleotides: 4. Per germline, CDR1 SGHRS and CDR2 YFSETQ. CDR3 in amino acids: CASSLAGGLAGGETQYF. The CDR3 DNA sequence: TGCGCCAGCAGCTTGGCCGGGGGACTAGCGGGGGGAGAGACCCAGTACTTC.

The V and J genes are TRBV6-5 and TRBJ2-6, with D unclear. Trimming took off 7 bases at V and 0 bases at J, with 10 bases between the two ends. The CDR3 spans 15 residues. From germline, CDR1 is MNHEY and CDR2 SVGAGI. The CDR3 DNA reads as TGTGCCAGCACCCCGCTCAGCTCTGGGGCCAACGTCCTGACTTTC. Translation: CASTPLSSGANVLTF.

The V and J genes are TRBV9 and TRBJ2-7; 11 bases align to TRBD2. V dropped 3 bases and J dropped 6; count of bases not matched to a gene: 11. This CDR3 spans 16 amino acids. Germline values: CDR1 SGDLS, CDR2 YYNGEE. The chain's CDR3 is CASSGTGTSGSLEQYF. The CDR3 coding sequence is TGTGCCAGCAGCGGGACCGGGACTAGCGGTTCCCTCGAGCAGTACTTC.

CDR3 DNA: TGCGCCAGCACCGCGGGGCGGGGGCATGATGAGCAGTTCTTC. As protein: CASTAGRGHDEQFF. The chain recombines TRBV5-1 with TRBJ2-1, with D maybe TRBD2 (7 bases). CDR3 size: 14 residues. The V gene's germline CDR1 is SGHRS and CDR2 YFSETQ. Trimming pared 6 bases from V and 8 bases from J, leaving 18 bases between.

The V call is TRBV7-6, the J call TRBJ2-2; 7 nucleotides match TRBD1. V dropped 1 base and J dropped 4; count of bases not matched to a gene: 3. CDR1 and CDR2 from the germline V gene are SGHVS and FNYEAQ. The CDR3 covers 15 residues. CDR3: CASSLEQGFTGELFF. DNA for the CDR3: TGTGCCAGCAGCTTAGAACAGGGGTTCACCGGGGAGCTGTTTTTT.

The CDR3 DNA is TGCGCCAGCAGCTTGGGAGGGGACCGGAGACGGTCGAGCTCCTACGAGCAGTACTTC. Translated, it gives CASSLGGDRRRSSSYEQYF. V gene TRBV5-1 combines with J gene TRBJ2-7, with D perhaps TRBD1 or TRBD2 (5 bases each). Germline values: CDR1 SGHRS, CDR2 YFSETQ. V was pared by 0 bases and J by 0 bases, with 22 bases between. The CDR3 runs 19 residues.

The chain recombines TRBV27 with TRBJ2-6; 8 nucleotides align to TRBD1. CDR3 size: 18 residues. Per the germline V gene, CDR1 is MNHEY and CDR2 is SMNVEV (reference sequence). J lost 3 bases, V lost 1 base, and 8 bases had no gene match. The chain's CDR3 is CASSLYRQGAYGANVLTF. The CDR3 DNA is TGTGCCAGCAGTTTATATCGGCAGGGGGCATATGGGGCCAACGTCCTGACTTTC.

The chain joins TRBV28 to TRBJ2-2, with D possibly matching TRBD1 (6 bases). The CDR3 contains 16 residues. V was shortened by 6 bases and J by 1 base, with 15 bases between the two germline ends. Germline CDR1 reads MDHEN; CDR2 reads SYDVKM. CDR3 sequence: CASSRGQWENTGELFF. The CDR3, as DNA: TGTGCCAGCAGCCGCGGACAGTGGGAGAACACCGGGGAGCTGTTTTTT. Full variable domain (missing parts from reference TRBV28 and TRBJ2-2): DVKVTQSSRYLVKRTGEKVFLECVQDMDHENMFWYRQDPGLGLRLIYFSYDVKMKEKGDIPEGYSVSREKKERFSLILESASTNQTSMYLCASSRGQWENTGELFFGEGSRLTVL.

This clone was seen just once. This chain links TRBV5-1 with TRBJ1-2; 8 bases are shared with TRBD1. CDR1 and CDR2 (germline): SGHRS, YFSETQ. V lost 1 base, J lost 4 bases, and 6 bases stayed unmatched. This CDR3 is built from 15 residues. The CDR3: CASSLRDGQGYGYTF. For the CDR3, the DNA is TGCGCCAGCAGCTTGAGAGACGGACAGGGCTATGGCTACACCTTC.

V is TRBV6-1 and J is TRBJ1-1; D remains unclear. Trimming removed 6 bases at V and 5 bases at J, with 10 bases between. This CDR3 comprises 12 residues. The germline CDR1 and CDR2 sequences are MNHNS and SASEGT. The CDR3 reads CASRGEGTEAFF. The DNA for the CDR3 is TGTGCCAGCAGGGGAGAAGGGACTGAAGCTTTCTTT.

V gene TRBV5-1 combines with J gene TRBJ1-1; possibly TRBD1 for D (5 bases). Per germline, CDR1 SGHRS and CDR2 YFSETQ. This CDR3 has 14 residues. V was cut by 4 bases and J by 1 base, with 11 bases left in between. The CDR3 DNA reads TGCGCCAGCAGCACCTCCGGGGCGAACACTGAAGCTTTCTTT. Translating gives CASSTSGANTEAFF.

The chain carries TRBV2 and TRBJ2-2; possibly TRBD1 for D (6 bases). The CDR3 is made up of 12 amino acids. V was shortened by 5 bases and J by 9 bases, with 10 bases between the two germline ends. Germline CDR1 reads SNHLY; CDR2 reads FYNNEI. The CDR3 nucleotides are TGTGCCAGCAGTTTCGGACAGCGGGAGCTGTTTTTT. It codes for CASSFGQRELFF.

The chain joins TRBV6-6 to TRBJ2-3; 7 positions agree with TRBD2. The V gene's germline CDR1 is MNHNY and CDR2 SVGAGI (reference sequence). This CDR3 region has 16 residues. J was trimmed by 1 base and V by 8 bases; bases with no gene match: 12. The CDR3, as DNA: TGTGCCAGCGCCGCTCCGGGAGGCTGGGGCACAGATACGCAGTATTTT. It codes for CASAAPGGWGTDTQYF.

This chain links TRBV7-6 with TRBJ2-5; a weak D match, TRBD2 (5 bases). V was cut by 3 bases and J by 5 bases, with 28 bases left in between. The germline V gene has CDR1 SGHVS and CDR2 FNYEAQ. CDR3 length: 19 amino acids. CDR3 in DNA: TGTGCCAGCAGCTTTAAGTGGAGATTGAGTGCGGAGGAGGCGGAGACCCAGTACTTC. It yields the protein CASSFKWRLSAEEAETQYF.

The chain carries TRBV30 and TRBJ2-7; D could derive from TRBD1 or TRBD2 (5 bases each). The CDR3 spans 15 residues. Trimming took off 1 base at V and 6 bases at J, with 19 bases between the two ends. Germline CDR1 reads GTSNPN; CDR2 reads SVGIG (reference sequence). The CDR3 DNA follows: TGTGCCTGGAGTGCCGCCGGGACCCAGGCCCTCGAGCAGTACTTC. Residues: CAWSAAGTQALEQYF.

CDR3 nucleotide sequence: TGCAGCGCTCAGGGGGGAGAGGGATCTAGGGAGCAGTACTTC. Amino acid sequence: CSAQGGEGSREQYF. This chain links TRBV29-1 with TRBJ2-7; D is perhaps TRBD1 (7 bases). The ends were cut back, 7 bases at V and 7 bases at J, with 23 bases in the middle. Germline CDR1 and CDR2: SQVTM and ANQGSEA. The CDR3 spans 14 residues.

V is TRBV5-1 and J is TRBJ2-3; D is tentatively TRBD1 or TRBD2 (5 bases each). CDR3 length equals 18 residues. V was trimmed by 0 bases and J by 1 base, leaving 18 bases between them. The germline V gene has CDR1 SGHRS and CDR2 YFSETQ. CDR3 sequence reads: CASSLGRSRGEGTDTQYF. In DNA, the CDR3 is TGCGCCAGCAGCTTGGGGCGCTCGAGGGGAGAAGGCACAGATACGCAGTATTTT.

The rearrangement uses TRBV5-1 and TRBJ2-5; 9 positions agree with TRBD2. Germline CDR1 SGHRS, CDR2 YFSETQ. The CDR3 extends over 17 amino acids. V shed 0 bases, J shed 2 bases, and the junction held 8 bases outside the gene matches. The DNA of the CDR3 is TGCGCCAGCAGCTTGGTTGCAGCGGGGGGCTTACAAGAGACCCAGTACTTC. This gives the protein CASSLVAAGGLQETQYF.

The chain carries TRBV9 and TRBJ2-1; 10 bases are a match to TRBD2. CDR3 length: 16 amino acids. Germline-derived CDR1 and CDR2 are SGDLS and YYNGEE. The V gene end was trimmed by 2 bases and the J gene end by 2 bases; junction bases not matched to a gene: 4. The CDR3 sequence is CASSVQAGGPYNEQFF. The DNA of the CDR3 is TGTGCCAGCAGCGTTCAAGCGGGAGGGCCCTACAATGAGCAGTTCTTC.

The gene calls are TRBV5-1 and TRBJ2-7, with 10 nucleotides matching TRBD1. The length of the CDR3 is 15 residues. CDR1 is SGHRS, CDR2 YFSETQ, per germline. The V segment lost 4 bases and the J segment 4 bases; nucleotides outside the gene matches: 8. CDR3 region: CASSRGTGEWYEQYF. CDR3 DNA: TGCGCCAGCAGCCGAGGGACAGGGGAGTGGTACGAGCAGTACTTC.

V usage is TRBV27 and J usage is TRBJ2-7; no firm D call. This CDR3 is built from 13 residues. The V end lost 2 bases, the J end lost 3 bases, and 8 bases lay between the germline ends. The germline CDR1 and CDR2 sequences are MNHEY and SMNVEV (reference sequence). CDR3 sequence (DNA): TGTGCCAGCAGTTTAGAGGACGGCTACGAGCAGTACTTC. Protein sequence: CASSLEDGYEQYF.

V usage is TRBV28 and J usage is TRBJ1-1; 7 bases fit TRBD1. This CDR3 is 14 amino acids long. Per the germline V gene, CDR1 is MDHEN and CDR2 is SYDVKM. Losses at the gene ends were 3 bases for V and 6 bases for J; bases not matched to a gene: 7. The DNA for the CDR3 is TGTGCCAGCAGTTTTCCCAGGGGGACGGCTGAAGCTTTCTTT. This encodes CASSFPRGTAEAFF.

This clone has just one count. This rearrangement joins TRBV5-6 to TRBJ1-1; D unclear. The germline V gene encodes CDR1 SGHDT and CDR2 YYEEEE. This CDR3 is 13 amino acids long. V dropped 4 bases and J dropped 1 base, with 8 bases sitting between them. DNA of the CDR3: TGTGCCAGCAGCCTTGATTGGAACACTGAAGCTTTCTTT. Its protein product is CASSLDWNTEAFF.